This TCR beta chain was recovered during a study of radiotherapy plus CTLA-4 blockade in lung cancer. Enrolled patients, whose metastatic non-small-cell lung cancer was chemo-refractory, received focal radiation plus CTLA-4 blockade with ipilimumab. Trimming took 8 bases from V and 3 from J, leaving 11 bases between them. The CDR3 length is 12 residues. Germline values: CDR1 MNHEY, CDR2 SMNVEV (reference sequence). The repertoire was sequenced with immunoSEQ multiplex PCR; TCRdb's copy has only in-frame clones and lacks some. The sample contains over 85,000 clones, around 88% of which appear only once. Notes on the study in general: Clones derived from tumor TCRs expanded in blood after radiotherapy plus ipilimumab. Early blood T cell clone changes and increased post-radiation serum interferon-beta were reportedly the strongest response predictors.

Regarding this clone: Its specificity is unknown.

The chain joins TRBV27 to TRBJ2-7; D is possibly TRBD1 (5 bases). Sequencing was performed on peripheral blood, taken from a patient treated with radiotherapy plus ipilimumab. This receptor was taken from a human donor with non-small cell lung cancer that progressed on radiotherapy plus ipilimumab. CDR3 nucleotide sequence: TGTGCCAGCTCTAGGGGTGGCTACGAGCAGTACTTC. Amino acids: CASSRGGYEQYF.